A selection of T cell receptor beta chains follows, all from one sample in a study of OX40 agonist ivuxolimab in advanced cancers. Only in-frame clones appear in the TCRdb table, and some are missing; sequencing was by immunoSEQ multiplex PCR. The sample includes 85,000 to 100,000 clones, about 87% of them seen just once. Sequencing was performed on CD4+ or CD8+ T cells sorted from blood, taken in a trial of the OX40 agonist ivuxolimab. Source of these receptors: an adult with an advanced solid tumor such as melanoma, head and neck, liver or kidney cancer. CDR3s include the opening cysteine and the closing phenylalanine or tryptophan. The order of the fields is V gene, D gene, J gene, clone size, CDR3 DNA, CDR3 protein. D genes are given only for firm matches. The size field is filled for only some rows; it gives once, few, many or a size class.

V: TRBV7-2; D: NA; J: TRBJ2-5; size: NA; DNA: TGTGCCAGCAGCTTAGCAGGAGGTGAGACCCAGTACTTC; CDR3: CASSLAGGETQYF
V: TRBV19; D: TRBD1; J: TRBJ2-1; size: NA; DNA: TGTGCCAGTAGTCTCAGATACCCGGGACAGGGGGTTGGCAATGAGCAGTTCTTC; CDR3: CASSLRYPGQGVGNEQFF
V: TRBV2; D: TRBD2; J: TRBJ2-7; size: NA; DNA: TGTGCCAGCCGGGGTACGGGGGGGCGCGGATACGAGCAGTACTTC; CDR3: CASRGTGGRGYEQYF
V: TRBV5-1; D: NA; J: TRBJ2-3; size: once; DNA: TGCGCCAGCAGCCCAGGGCCACCCCTGGGGACAGATACGCAGTATTTT; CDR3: CASSPGPPLGTDTQYF
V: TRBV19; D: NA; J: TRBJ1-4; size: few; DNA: TGTGCCAGTAGTATGAGACAGGTGAACGCCTGGACCATTCTTTTT; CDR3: CASSMRQVNAWTILF
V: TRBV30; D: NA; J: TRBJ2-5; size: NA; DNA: TGTGCCTGGAACCCGTCCCAAGAGACCCAGTACTTC; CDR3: CAWNPSQETQYF
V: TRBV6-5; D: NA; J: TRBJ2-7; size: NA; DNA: TGTGCCAGCGGGGGAATGACCCACGAGCAGTACTTC; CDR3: CASGGMTHEQYF
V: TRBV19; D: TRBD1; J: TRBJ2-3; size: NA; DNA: TGTGCCAGTAGTATTGGACAGGGCACAGATACGCAGTATTTT; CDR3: CASSIGQGTDTQYF
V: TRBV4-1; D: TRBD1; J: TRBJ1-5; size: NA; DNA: TGCGCCAGCAGCCTATACGGGGGACAGATTTATAGCAATCAGCCCCAGCATTTT; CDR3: CASSLYGGQIYSNQPQHF
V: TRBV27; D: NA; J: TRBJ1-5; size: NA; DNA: TGTGCCAGCAGTTTAAGATTCGGAAATCAGCCCCAGCATTTT; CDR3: CASSLRFGNQPQHF
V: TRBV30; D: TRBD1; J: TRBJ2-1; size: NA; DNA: TGTGCCTGGCGGGACAGGGTTGATTACAATGAGCAGTTCTTC; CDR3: CAWRDRVDYNEQFF
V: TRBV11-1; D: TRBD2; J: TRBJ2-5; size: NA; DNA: TGTGCCAGCACCCGGGGTAGCGGGGGACAAGAGACCCAGTACTTC; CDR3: CASTRGSGGQETQYF
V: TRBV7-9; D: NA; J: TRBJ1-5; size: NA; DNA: TGTGCCAGCAGCTTAGAGGGGAGCAATCAGCCCCAGCATTTT; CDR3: CASSLEGSNQPQHF
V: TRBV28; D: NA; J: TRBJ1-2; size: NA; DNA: TGTGCCAGCAGTTTATCTTCCGGTTATTATGGCTACACCTTC; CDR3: CASSLSSGYYGYTF
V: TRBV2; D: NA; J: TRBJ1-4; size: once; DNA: TGTGCCAGTCATAGAATGAGAAATGAAAAACTGTTTTTT; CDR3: CASHRMRNEKLFF
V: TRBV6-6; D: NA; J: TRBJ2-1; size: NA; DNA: TGTGCCAGCAGTTCAACAGCGGGCGATGAGCAGTTCTTC; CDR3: CASSSTAGDEQFF
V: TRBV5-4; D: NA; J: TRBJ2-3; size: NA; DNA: TGTGCCAGCAGCGCCCGGGGGGCCACAGATACGCAGTATTTT; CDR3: CASSARGATDTQYF
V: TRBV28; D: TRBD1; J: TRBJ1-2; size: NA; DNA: TGTGCCAGCGGAACCGGAGGGCAGGGGGATTACTATGGCTACACCTTC; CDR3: CASGTGGQGDYYGYTF
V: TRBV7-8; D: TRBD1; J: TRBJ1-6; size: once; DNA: TGTGCCAGCAGACGGAGGTCATCCGGGACAGGCCCTGCGGCTTATAATTCACCCCTCCACTTT; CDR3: CASRRRSSGTGPAAYNSPLHF
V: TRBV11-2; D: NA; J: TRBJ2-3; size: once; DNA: TGTGCCAGCAGCGTCACAGATACGCAGTATTTT; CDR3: CASSVTDTQYF
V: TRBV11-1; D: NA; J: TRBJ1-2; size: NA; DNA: TGTGCCAGCAGCTTAGATGCGACACCAGTCAACTATGGCTACACCTTC; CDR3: CASSLDATPVNYGYTF
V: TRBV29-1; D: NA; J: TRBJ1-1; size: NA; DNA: TGCAGCGTTGAAGATCCTTGGGGAGAGACTGAAGCTTTCTTT; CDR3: CSVEDPWGETEAFF
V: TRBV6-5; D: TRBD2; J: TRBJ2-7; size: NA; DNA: TGTGCCAGCAGACGAGAGCGGGAGAGATCCTACGAGCAGTACTTC; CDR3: CASRRERERSYEQYF
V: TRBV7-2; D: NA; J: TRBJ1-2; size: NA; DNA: TGTGCCAGCAGCCCTTCAGGGGCTTCTTTCATCCATGGCTACACCTTC; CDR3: CASSPSGASFIHGYTF
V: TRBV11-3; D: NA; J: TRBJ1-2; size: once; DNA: TGTGCCAGCAGCTTAAATAATGGGCGGGGCTTGAGTGGCTACACCTTC; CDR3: CASSLNNGRGLSGYTF
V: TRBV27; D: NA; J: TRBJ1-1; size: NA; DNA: TGTGCCAGCACCTTCAGGGGCGGCACTGAAGCTTTCTTT; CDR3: CASTFRGGTEAFF
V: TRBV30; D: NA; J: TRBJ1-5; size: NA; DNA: TGTGCCTGGAGTGCGGCCGCTAATCAGCCCCAGCATTTT; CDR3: CAWSAAANQPQHF
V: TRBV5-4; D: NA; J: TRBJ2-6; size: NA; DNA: TGTGCCAGCAGCTCCAGGGTAGCTGGGGCCAACGTCCTGACTTTC; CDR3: CASSSRVAGANVLTF
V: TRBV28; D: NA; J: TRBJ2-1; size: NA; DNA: TGTGCCAGCAGGACGCCTACAGGGGAGCAGTTCTTC; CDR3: CASRTPTGEQFF
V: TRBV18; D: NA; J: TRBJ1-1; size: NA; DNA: TGTGCCAGCTCACCAGGGCCGCAGCAGGGGACTGAAGCTTTCTTT; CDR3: CASSPGPQQGTEAFF
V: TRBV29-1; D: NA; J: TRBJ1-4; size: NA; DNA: TGCAGCGTTGAAGGTATGGTCGGAAAACTGTTTTTT; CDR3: CSVEGMVGKLFF
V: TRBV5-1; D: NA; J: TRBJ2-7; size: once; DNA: TGCGCCGGGACAACCGAGGGCGAGCAGTACTTC; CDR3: CAGTTEGEQYF
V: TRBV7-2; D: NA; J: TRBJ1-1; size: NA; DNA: TGTGCCAGCAGCTCCGGACAGCGCTACACTGAAGCTTTCTTT; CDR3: CASSSGQRYTEAFF
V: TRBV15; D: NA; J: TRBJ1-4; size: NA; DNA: TGTGCCACCACCAAAGGTTGGGGCGGACCAACTAATGAAAAACTGTTTTTT; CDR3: CATTKGWGGPTNEKLFF
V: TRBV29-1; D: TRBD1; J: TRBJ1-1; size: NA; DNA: TGCAGCGCGTCCGGGACAGGGGACACTGAAGCTTTCTTT; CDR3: CSASGTGDTEAFF
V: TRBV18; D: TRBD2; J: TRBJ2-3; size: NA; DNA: TGTGCCAGCTCAGCGACTAGCGGCACAGATACGCAGTATTTT; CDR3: CASSATSGTDTQYF
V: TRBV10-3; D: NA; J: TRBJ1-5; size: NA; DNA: TGTGCCATCAGTGAGGGAGACAGAACGAATCAGCCCCAGCATTTT; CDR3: CAISEGDRTNQPQHF
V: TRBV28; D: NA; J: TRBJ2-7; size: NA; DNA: TGTGCCAGCAGTACGTACGGGGCCGGCTCCTACGAGCAGTACTTC; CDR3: CASSTYGAGSYEQYF
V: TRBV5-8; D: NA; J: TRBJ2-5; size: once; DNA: TGTGCCAGCAGCTTTGGGGACCAAGAGACCCAGTACTTC; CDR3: CASSFGDQETQYF
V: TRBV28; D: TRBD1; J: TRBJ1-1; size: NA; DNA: TGTGCCAGCAGCCCGACAGGGGGCAACACTGAAGCTTTCTTT; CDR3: CASSPTGGNTEAFF
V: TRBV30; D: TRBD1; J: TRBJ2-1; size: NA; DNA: TGTGCCTGGGGTCTAGGGACAGGGCATAGATTTTCCTACAATGAGCAGTTCTTC; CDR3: CAWGLGTGHRFSYNEQFF
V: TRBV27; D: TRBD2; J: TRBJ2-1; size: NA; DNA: TGTGCCAGCAGCGGACTAGCGGGGGGGGAGGAGCAGTTCTTC; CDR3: CASSGLAGGEEQFF
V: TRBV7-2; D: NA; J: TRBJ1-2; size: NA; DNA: TGTGCCAGCAGCTTAAAACGGGACGGCGGCTACACCTTC; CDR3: CASSLKRDGGYTF
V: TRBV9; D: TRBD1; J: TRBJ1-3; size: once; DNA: TGTGCCAGCAGCGCCCGACAGGGCGCTGGAAACACCATATATTTT; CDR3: CASSARQGAGNTIYF
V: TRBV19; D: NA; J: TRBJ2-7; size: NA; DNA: TGTGCCAGTAGTATCGAGGCCGGGTTCCTACTGGAGCAGTACTTC; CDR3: CASSIEAGFLLEQYF
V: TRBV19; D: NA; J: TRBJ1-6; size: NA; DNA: TGTGCCAGTAAGGAGGGAGGGTCCTATAATTCACCCCTCCACTTT; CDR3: CASKEGGSYNSPLHF
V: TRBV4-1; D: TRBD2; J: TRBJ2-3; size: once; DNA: TGCGCCAGCAGCCAAGACCCGGGACTAGCGGTGAGCACAGATACGCAGTATTTT; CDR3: CASSQDPGLAVSTDTQYF
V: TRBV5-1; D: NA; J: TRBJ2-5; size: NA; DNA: TGCGCCAGCAGCTTGTGGGCGGGGGAGACCCAGTACTTC; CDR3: CASSLWAGETQYF
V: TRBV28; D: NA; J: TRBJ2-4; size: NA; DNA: TGTGCCAGCAGCTTACAGGCAAACATTCAGTACTTC; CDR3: CASSLQANIQYF
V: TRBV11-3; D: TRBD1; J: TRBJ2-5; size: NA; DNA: TGTGCCAGCAGCCGGGACAGCCAAGAGACCCAGTACTTC; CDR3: CASSRDSQETQYF
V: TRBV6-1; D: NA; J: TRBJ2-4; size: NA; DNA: TGTGCCAGCAGTGAAGTAGCCAAAAACATTCAGTACTTC; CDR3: CASSEVAKNIQYF
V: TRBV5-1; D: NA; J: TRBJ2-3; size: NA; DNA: TGCGCCAGCAGCTTGGCGGGGGCCTCTGGGGATACGCAGTATTTT; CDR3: CASSLAGASGDTQYF
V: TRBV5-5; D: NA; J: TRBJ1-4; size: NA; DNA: TGTGCCAGCAGCATCGCCGGGACGTCTAATGAAAAACTGTTTTTT; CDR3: CASSIAGTSNEKLFF
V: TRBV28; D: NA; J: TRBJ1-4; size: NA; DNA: TGTGCCAGCACCGGCGGGGGAACTAATGAAAAACTGTTTTTT; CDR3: CASTGGGTNEKLFF
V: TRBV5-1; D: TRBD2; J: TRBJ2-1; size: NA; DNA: TGCTCCTACGGGAGGTTAAGCTCCTACAATGAGCAGTTCTTC; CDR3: CSYGRLSSYNEQFF
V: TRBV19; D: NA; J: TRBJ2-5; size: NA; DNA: TGTGCCAGTAGTTCACGCGAAGAGGTAGGGGAGACCCAGTACTTC; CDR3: CASSSREEVGETQYF
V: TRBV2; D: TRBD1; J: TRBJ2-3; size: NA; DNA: TGTGCCAGCCGGGACAGCTACACAGATACGCAGTATTTT; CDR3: CASRDSYTDTQYF